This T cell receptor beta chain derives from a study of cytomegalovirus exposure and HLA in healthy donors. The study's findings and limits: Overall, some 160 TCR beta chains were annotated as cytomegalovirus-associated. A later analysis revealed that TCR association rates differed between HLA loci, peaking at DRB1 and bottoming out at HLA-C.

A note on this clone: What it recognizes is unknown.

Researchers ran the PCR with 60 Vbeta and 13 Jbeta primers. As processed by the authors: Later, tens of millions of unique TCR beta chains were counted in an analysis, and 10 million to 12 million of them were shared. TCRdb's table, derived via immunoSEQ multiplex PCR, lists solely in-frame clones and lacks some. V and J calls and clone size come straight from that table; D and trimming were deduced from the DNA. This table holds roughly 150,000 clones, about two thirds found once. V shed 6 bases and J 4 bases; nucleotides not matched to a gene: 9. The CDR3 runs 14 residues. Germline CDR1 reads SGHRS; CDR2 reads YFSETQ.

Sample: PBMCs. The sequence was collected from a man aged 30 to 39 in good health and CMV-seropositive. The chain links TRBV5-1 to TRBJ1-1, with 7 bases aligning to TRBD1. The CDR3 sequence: CASTILGGGTEAFF. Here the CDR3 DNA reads TGCGCCAGCACAATTTTAGGGGGCGGCACTGAAGCTTTCTTT.